The 5 T cell receptor beta chains listed next were all sequenced from one sample in a study of CD8+ T cells in alopecia areata. cDNA reverse transcribed from extracted RNA served as the sequencing template. The data were produced by immunoSEQ multiplex PCR, yet TCRdb's version contains in-frame clones alone and is incomplete. The sample carries 200,000 or so clones, 40% to 55% recorded once. Treatment described: oral pan-JAK inhibitor, 5-10 mg twice daily. This specimen consisted of CD4+ T cells sorted from blood, obtained around week 36, from a patient treated with tofacitinib. The source of these receptors is a human donor with alopecia areata.

The J gene is TRBJ2-6, the V gene TRBV7-9, with a tentative D call TRBD2 (6 bases). V gave up 4 bases and J gave up 0 bases, with 16 bases separating them. Germline values: CDR1 SEHNR, CDR2 FQNEAQ (reference sequence). This CDR3 has 18 amino acids. The CDR3 coding sequence is TGTGCCAGCAGCTCCCCGGGCCGGGGGATCTCTGGGGCCAACGTCCTGACTTTC. Protein product: CASSSPGRGISGANVLTF. Together with reference TRBV7-9 and TRBJ2-6, the CDR3 gives the full variable domain: DTGVSQNPRHKITKRGQNVTFRCDPISEHNRLYWYRQTLGQGPEFLTYFQNEAQLEKSRLLSDRFSAERPKGSFSTLEIQRTEQGDSAMYLCASSSPGRGISGANVLTFGAGSRLTVL.

V usage is TRBV4-3 and J usage is TRBJ1-2, with unresolved D. CDR3 length: 12 residues. The germline gives CDR1 LGHNA, CDR2 YSLEER. V shed 5 bases and J shed 0 bases, with 4 bases lying between them. The DNA for the CDR3 is TGCGCCAGCAGCGGGCCTAACTATGGCTACACCTTC. It encodes CASSGPNYGYTF.

This chain joins TRBV29-1 and TRBJ2-1; a weak D match, TRBD1 (6 bases). Trimming stripped 6 bases from V and 8 bases from J, with 17 bases between. CDR3 length equals 13 residues. Looked up from germline, CDR1 is SQVTM and CDR2 is ANQGSEA. The CDR3 region has the DNA TGCAGCGTGGAATCCCCAGGGGTGGATGAGCAGTTCTTC. It codes for CSVESPGVDEQFF.

This chain uses TRBV7-8 with TRBJ2-7; 10 bases agree with TRBD2. CDR3 length: 14 amino acids. The germline V gene has CDR1 SGHVS and CDR2 FQNEAQ. The V segment lost 5 bases and the J segment 6 bases; nucleotides outside the gene matches: 7. CDR3 amino acids: CASSPRTSGGEQYF. In DNA form, the CDR3 reads TGTGCCAGCAGCCCTCGGACTAGCGGAGGCGAGCAGTACTTC.

The V gene is TRBV5-5, the J gene TRBJ1-2; D is unresolved. The CDR3 is 12 residues long. CDR1 and CDR2 (germline): SGHKS, YYEKEE (reference sequence). The V gene lost 0 bases and the J gene lost 6 bases, with 6 bases spanning the gap. The CDR3 DNA is TGTGCCAGCAGCTTGGAGGGAGATGGCTACACCTTC. Amino acid sequence: CASSLEGDGYTF. The full variable domain, in which reference TRBV5-5 and TRBJ1-2 provide the parts outside the CDR3, is DAGVTQSPTHLIKTRGQQVTLRCSPISGHKSVSWYQQVLGQGPQFIFQYYEKEERGRGNFPDRFSARQFPNYSSELNVNALLLGDSALYLCASSLEGDGYTFGSGTRLTVV.